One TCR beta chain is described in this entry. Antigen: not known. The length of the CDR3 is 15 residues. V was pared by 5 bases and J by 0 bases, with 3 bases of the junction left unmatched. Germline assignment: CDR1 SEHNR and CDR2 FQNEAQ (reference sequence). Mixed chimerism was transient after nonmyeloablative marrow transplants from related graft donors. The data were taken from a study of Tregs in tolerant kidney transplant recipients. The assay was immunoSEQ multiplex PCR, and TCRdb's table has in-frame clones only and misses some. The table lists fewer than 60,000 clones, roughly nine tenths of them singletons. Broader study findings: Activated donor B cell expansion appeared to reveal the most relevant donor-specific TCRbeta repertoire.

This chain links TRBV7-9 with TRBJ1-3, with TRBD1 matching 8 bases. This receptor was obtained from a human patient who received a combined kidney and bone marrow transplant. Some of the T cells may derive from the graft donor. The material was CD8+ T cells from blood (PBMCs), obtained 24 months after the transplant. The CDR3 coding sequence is TGTGCCAGCAGCCGGGACAGGAGCTCTGGAAACACCATATATTTT. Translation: CASSRDRSSGNTIYF. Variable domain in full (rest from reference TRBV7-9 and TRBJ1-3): DTGVSQNPRHKITKRGQNVTFRCDPISEHNRLYWYRQTLGQGPEFLTYFQNEAQLEKSRLLSDRFSAERPKGSFSTLEIQRTEQGDSAMYLCASSRDRSSGNTIYFGEGSWLTVV.